This TCR beta chain was sequenced during a study of blood T cells in healthy people across ages. Germline CDR1 reads SQVTM; CDR2 reads ANQGSEA. The CDR3 sequence is 14 residues long. Trimming shortened V by 3 bases and J by 3 bases, and 14 bases separated the two germline ends. The second PCR ran about 7 to 12 cycles with a sample-barcoded 5' primer and J-beta primers. From the 5' RACE reads, TCRdb called clonotypes with MiXCR, one entry per CDR3 protein. The table includes more than 900,000 distinct CDR3 sequences, 20% to 25% detected once. RNA extraction gave at least 5.5 micrograms of total RNA per sample. This clonotype showed up just a few times. The sample was also linked to a second study, of T cells of mothers and their children.

Material: blood. The chain couples TRBV29-1 to TRBJ1-2; D possibly corresponds to TRBD1 (5 bases). The source of this sequence is a girl aged 2 to 10 in good health. The CDR3 DNA reads as TGCAGCGTTGATAACCCAATAGGGGACTATGGCTACACCTTC. As protein: CSVDNPIGDYGYTF.